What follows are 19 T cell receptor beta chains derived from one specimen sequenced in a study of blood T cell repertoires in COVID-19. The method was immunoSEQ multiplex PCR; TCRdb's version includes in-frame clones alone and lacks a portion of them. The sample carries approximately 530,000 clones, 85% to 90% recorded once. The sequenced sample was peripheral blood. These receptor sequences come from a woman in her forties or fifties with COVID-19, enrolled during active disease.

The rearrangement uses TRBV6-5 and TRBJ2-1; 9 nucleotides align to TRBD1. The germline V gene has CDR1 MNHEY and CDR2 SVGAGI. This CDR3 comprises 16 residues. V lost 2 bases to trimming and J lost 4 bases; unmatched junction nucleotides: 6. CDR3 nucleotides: TGTGCCAGCAGTTACAGCAGGGACAGGGTGTACAATGAGCAGTTCTTC. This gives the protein CASSYSRDRVYNEQFF.

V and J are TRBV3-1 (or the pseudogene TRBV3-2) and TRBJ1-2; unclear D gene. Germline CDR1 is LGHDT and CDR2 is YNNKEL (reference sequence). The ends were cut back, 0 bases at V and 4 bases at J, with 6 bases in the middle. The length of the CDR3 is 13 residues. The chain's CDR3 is CASSQDYSYGYTF. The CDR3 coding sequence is TGTGCCAGCAGCCAAGACTACTCCTATGGCTACACCTTC.

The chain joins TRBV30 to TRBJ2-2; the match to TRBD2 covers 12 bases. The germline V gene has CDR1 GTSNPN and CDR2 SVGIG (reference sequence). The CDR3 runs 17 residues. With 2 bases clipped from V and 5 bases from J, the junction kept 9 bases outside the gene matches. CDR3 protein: CAWSTPPTSGGTGELFF. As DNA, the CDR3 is TGTGCCTGGAGTACTCCACCCACTAGCGGGGGGACCGGGGAGCTGTTTTTT. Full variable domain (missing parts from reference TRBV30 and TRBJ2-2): SQTIHQWPATLVQPVGSPLSLECTVEGTSNPNLYWYRQAAGRGLQLLFYSVGIGQISSEVPQNLSASRPQDRQFILSSKKLLLSDSGFYLCAWSTPPTSGGTGELFFGEGSRLTVL.

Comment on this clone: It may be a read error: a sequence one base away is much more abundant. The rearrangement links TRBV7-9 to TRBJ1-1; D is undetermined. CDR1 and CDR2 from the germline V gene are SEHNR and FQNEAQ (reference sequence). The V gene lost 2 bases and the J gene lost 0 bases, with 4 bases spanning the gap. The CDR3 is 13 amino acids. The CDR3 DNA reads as TGTGCCAGCAGCTTACAGGTGAACACTGAAGCTTTCTTT. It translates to CASSLQVNTEAFF.

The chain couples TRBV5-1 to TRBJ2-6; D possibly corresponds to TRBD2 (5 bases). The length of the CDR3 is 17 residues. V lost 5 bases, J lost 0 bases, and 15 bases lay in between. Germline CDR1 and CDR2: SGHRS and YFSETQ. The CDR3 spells CASRPAGLSSGANVLTF. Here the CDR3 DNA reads TGCGCCAGCAGGCCTGCGGGCCTAAGCTCTGGGGCCAACGTCCTGACTTTC.

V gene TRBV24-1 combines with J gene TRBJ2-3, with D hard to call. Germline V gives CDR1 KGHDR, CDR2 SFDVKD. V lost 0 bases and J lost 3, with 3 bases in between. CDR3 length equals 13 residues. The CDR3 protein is CATSDLLTDTQYF. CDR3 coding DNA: TGTGCCACCAGTGATTTGCTTACAGATACGCAGTATTTT.

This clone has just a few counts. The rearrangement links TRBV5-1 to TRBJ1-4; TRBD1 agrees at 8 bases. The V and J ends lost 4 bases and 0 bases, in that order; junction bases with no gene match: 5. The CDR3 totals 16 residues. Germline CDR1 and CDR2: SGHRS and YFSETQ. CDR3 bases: TGCGCCAGCAGCCCGGACAGGGTTGCAACTAATGAAAAACTGTTTTTT. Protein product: CASSPDRVATNEKLFF.

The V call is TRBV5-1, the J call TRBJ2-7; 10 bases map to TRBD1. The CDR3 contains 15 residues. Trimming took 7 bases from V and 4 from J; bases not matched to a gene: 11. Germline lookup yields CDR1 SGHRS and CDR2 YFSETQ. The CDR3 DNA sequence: TGCGCCAGCGGTCGAGGGAGGGACAGGGGTTACGAGCAGTACTTC. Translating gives CASGRGRDRGYEQYF.

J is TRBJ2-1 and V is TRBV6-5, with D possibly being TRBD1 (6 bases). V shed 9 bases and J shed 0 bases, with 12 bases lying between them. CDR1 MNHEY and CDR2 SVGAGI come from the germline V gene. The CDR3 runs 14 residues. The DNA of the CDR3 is TGTGCCAGTGGGGACACCGACTCCTACAATGAGCAGTTCTTC. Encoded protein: CASGDTDSYNEQFF.

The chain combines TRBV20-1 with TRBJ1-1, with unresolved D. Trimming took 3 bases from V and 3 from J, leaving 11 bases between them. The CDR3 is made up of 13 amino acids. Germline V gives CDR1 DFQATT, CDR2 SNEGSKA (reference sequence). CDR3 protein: CSASPSGDTEAFF. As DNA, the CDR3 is TGCAGTGCTAGTCCGAGCGGGGACACTGAAGCTTTCTTT.

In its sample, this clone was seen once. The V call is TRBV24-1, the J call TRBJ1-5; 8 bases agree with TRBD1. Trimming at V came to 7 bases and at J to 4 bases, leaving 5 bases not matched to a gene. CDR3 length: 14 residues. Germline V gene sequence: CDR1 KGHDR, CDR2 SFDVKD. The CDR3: CATSSNRGNQPQHF. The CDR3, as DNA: TGTGCCACCAGCTCGAACAGGGGGAATCAGCCCCAGCATTTT.

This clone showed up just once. The CDR3 reads CASSSENTGELFF. The CDR3 DNA sequence: TGTGCCAGCAGCTCAGAGAACACCGGGGAGCTGTTTTTT. The chain links TRBV7-9 to TRBJ2-2; D ambiguous. There are 13 residues in the CDR3. Per the germline V gene, CDR1 is SEHNR and CDR2 is FQNEAQ (reference sequence). V was pared by 4 bases and J by 1 base, with 4 bases between.

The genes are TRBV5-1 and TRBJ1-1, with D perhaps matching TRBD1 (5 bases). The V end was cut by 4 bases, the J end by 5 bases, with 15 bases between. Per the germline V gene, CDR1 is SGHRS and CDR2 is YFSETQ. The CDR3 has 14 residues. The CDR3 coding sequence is TGCGCCAGCAGCGCCATCCTGGAGGGGACTGAAGCTTTCTTT. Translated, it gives CASSAILEGTEAFF. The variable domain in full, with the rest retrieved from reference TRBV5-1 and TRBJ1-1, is KAGVTQTPRYLIKTRGQQVTLSCSPISGHRSVSWYQQTPGQGLQFLFEYFSETQRNKGNFPGRFSGRQFSNSRSEMNVSTLELGDSALYLCASSAILEGTEAFFGQGTRLTVV.

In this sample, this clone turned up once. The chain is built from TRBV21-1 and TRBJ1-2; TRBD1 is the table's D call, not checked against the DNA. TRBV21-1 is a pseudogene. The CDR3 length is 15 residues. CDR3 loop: CASRHPGHKLYGYTF. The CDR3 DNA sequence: TGTGCCAGCCGTCACCCGGGACACAAGCTCTATGGCTACACCTTC.

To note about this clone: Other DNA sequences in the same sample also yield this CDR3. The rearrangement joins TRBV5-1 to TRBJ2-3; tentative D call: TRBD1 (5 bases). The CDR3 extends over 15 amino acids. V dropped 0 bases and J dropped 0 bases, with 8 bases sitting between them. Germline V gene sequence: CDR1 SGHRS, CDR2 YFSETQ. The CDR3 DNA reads TGCGCCAGCAGCTTGGGCCAGGGCAGCACAGATACGCAGTATTTT. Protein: CASSLGQGSTDTQYF.

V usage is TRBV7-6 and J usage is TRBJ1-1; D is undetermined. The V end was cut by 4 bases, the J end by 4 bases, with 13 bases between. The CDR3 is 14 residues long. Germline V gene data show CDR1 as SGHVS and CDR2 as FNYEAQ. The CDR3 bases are TGTGCCAGCAGCTCACAAATGGAGAGCACTGAAGCTTTCTTT. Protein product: CASSSQMESTEAFF.

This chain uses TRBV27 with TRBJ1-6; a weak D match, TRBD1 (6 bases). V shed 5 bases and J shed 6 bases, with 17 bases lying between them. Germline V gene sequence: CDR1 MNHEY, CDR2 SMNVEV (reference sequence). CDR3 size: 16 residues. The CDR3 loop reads CASSTGLRHPNSPLHF. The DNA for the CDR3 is TGTGCCAGCAGTACAGGGCTTCGGCACCCTAATTCACCCCTCCACTTT.

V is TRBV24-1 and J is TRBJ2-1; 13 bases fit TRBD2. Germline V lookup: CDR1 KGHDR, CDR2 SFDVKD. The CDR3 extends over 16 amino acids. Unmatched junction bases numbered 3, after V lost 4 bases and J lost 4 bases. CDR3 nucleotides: TGTGCCACCAGTGAAGGACTAGCGGGGGTTTACAATGAGCAGTTCTTC. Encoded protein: CATSEGLAGVYNEQFF.

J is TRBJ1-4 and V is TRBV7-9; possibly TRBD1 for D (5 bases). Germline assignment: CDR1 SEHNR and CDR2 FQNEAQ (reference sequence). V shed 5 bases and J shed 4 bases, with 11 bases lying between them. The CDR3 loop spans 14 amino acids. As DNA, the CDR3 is TGTGCCAGCAGCCCGGGACTTGATAATGAAAAACTGTTTTTT. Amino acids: CASSPGLDNEKLFF.